The following is a T cell receptor (beta chain) sequence with its context. Its antigen is currently not known. Nothing much larger sits one base from this clone, and base qualities are not available. Patients chosen for sequencing had shown expansion of CD8+CD57+ cells by flow cytometry. All patients had severe acquired aplastic anemia diagnosed by International Study of Aplastic Anemia and Agranulocytosis and Camitta criteria. At the time blood was sampled, none of the patients had received any therapy. In this study, sorted CD4+ and CD8+ T cells from the blood of healthy subjects and of severe aplastic anemia patients had their TCR repertoires deep-sequenced. Patients were enrolled in the USA under clinicaltrials.gov protocols 00001620, 01623167, 00001397, 00071045, 00081523 and 00961064. Ficoll-Paque density gradient centrifugation was used to isolate peripheral blood mononuclear cells. Before DNA extraction, CD4+ and CD8+ T cells were sorted by FACS or by magnetic beads.

Profiling of TCR beta VDJ combinations and CDR3 sequences used genomic DNA as the template. TCR repertoire sequencing was run on an Illumina HiSeq 2000. In the source study's methods: Repertoire assessment relied on Simpson's diversity index, CDR3 size and DJ length profiles, and TRBV/TRBJ rearrangement plots. The most abundant DNA sequence in the deep sequencing data was taken as the immunodominant clone. CDR3 amino acid sequences were screened for sharing across subjects and compared with published repertoires and the VDJdb database. TCRdb reanalyzed the raw reads on its own, using fastp at Q25 for trimming and MiXCR for clone calling, and kept in-frame beta chains. A single entry per CDR3 protein holds the most common genes and DNA from its merged rows. In this record, the V and J calls reflect TCRdb's handling and not the investigators' own analysis. The sample contains about 98,000 distinct CDR3 sequences, less than 75% of them found a single time. 55% to 65% of the sample is held by the ten biggest clonotypes.

The data derive from a study of CD8+CD57+ T cells in acquired aplastic anemia (dated 2018 in TCRdb). Notes on the research overall: DNA extracted from sorted CD4+ and CD8+ cells had a mean of roughly 3 ug, with a range of about 0.18 to 27.4 ug. CD8+CD57+ expansion was defined as a frequency above the mean frequency observed in healthy subjects.

The CDR3 runs 12 amino acids, cysteine and phenylalanine included. The only DNA kept is the CDR3, 36 bases in frame from the first base. Trimming costs V 5 bases and J 14 bases, and their ends lie 13 bases apart. The germline V gene gives CDR1 as SNHLY and CDR2 as FYNNEI. The investigation overall reported the following: Some 30 CD8+ CDR3 sequences were shared between patients and controls but appeared highly expressed in patients and within their immunodominant clones. Patients and healthy controls showed no significant difference in CD8+ Simpson's diversity (P=0.060).

This chain joins TRBV2 to TRBJ1-6, with no confidently assigned D gene. Sequencing was carried out using sorted CD4+, CD8+, or CD8+CD57+ T cells (not recorded which) from PBMCs. This TCR derives from a human donor with aplastic anemia. The CDR3 protein sequence reads: CASSLDSWALHF. At the DNA level, the sequence is TGTGCCAGCAGTCTGGACTCATGGGCCCTCCACTTT.